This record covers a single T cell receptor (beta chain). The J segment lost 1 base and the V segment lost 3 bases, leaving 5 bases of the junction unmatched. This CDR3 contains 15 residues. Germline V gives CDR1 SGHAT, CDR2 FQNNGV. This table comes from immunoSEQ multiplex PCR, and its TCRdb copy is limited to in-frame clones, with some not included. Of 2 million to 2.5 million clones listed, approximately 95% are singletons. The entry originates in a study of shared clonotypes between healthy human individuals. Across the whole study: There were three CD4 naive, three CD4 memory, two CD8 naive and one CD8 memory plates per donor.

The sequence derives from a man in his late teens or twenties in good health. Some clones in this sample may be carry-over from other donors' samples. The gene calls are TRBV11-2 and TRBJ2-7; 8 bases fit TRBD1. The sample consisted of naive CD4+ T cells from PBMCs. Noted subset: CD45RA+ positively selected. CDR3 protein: CASSFGQGRSYEQYF. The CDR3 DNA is TGTGCCAGCAGCTTCGGACAGGGCCGATCCTACGAGCAGTACTTC.